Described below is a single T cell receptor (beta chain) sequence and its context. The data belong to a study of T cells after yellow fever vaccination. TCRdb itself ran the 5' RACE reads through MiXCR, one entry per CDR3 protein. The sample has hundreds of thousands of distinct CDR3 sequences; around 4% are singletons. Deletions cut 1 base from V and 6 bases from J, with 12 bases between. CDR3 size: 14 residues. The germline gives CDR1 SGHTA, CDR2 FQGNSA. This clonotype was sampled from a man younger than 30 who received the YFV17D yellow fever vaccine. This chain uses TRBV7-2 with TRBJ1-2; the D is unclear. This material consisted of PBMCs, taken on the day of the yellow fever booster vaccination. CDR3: CASSLENSLDGYTF. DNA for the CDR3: TGTGCCAGCAGCTTAGAGAACAGTCTTGATGGCTACACCTTC. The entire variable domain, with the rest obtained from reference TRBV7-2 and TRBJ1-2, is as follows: GAGVSQSPSNKVTEKGKDVELRCDPISGHTALYWYRQSLGQGLEFLIYFQGNSAPDKSGLPSDRFSAERTGGSVSTLTIQRTQQEDSAVYLCASSLENSLDGYTFGSGTRLTVV.